The rows below give T cell receptor beta chains drawn from one sample of a study of OX40 agonist ivuxolimab in advanced cancers. Using immunoSEQ multiplex PCR, the repertoire was profiled, and TCRdb retains in-frame clones only, with some absent. The table has tens of thousands of clones, around 87% seen once. Source: CD4+ or CD8+ T cells sorted from blood, taken in a trial of the OX40 agonist ivuxolimab. The receptors stem from an adult with an advanced solid tumor such as melanoma, head and neck, liver or kidney cancer. CDR3s include the opening cysteine and the closing phenylalanine or tryptophan. Fields, in order: D gene, CDR3 length, clone size, V gene, J gene, CDR3 DNA, CDR3 protein. A D gene is named only where the DNA matches it firmly. Clone size appears in some rows only: once, few, many, or a class for an expanded clone.

-,13,-,TRBV29-1,TRBJ1-5,TGCAGCGTTGCGACAGGCTTTAATCAGCCCCAGCATTTT,CSVATGFNQPQHF
TRBD1,16,-,TRBV5-1,TRBJ2-1,TGCGCCAGCAGCTTGGTACAGGGGCGGCGAGGGCTTGAGCAGTTCTTC,CASSLVQGRRGLEQFF
-,15,few,TRBV25-1,TRBJ1-4,TGTGCCAGCAGTGAAACTAAAGTTGCTAATGAAAAACTGTTTTTT,CASSETKVANEKLFF
-,15,-,TRBV5-1,TRBJ1-1,TGCGCCAGCAGCTTAGGGCCAAATTTGGGCACTGAAGCTTTCTTT,CASSLGPNLGTEAFF
-,17,-,TRBV28,TRBJ1-5,TGTGCCAGCAGTTTAATTTCGACAGCACATAGCAATCAGCCCCAGCATTTT,CASSLISTAHSNQPQHF
TRBD1,13,-,TRBV10-1,TRBJ2-1,TGCGCCAGCAGTGCGGGACAGGGCAATGAGCAGTTCTTC,CASSAGQGNEQFF
-,14,-,TRBV6-1,TRBJ2-1,TGTGCCAGCAGTGGGACTGGACGCAACAATGAGCAGTTCTTC,CASSGTGRNNEQFF
TRBD1,15,once,TRBV5-1,TRBJ2-5,TGCGCCAGCAGCTTGGGGACAGGGGGAGGAGAGACCCAGTACTTC,CASSLGTGGGETQYF
-,13,-,TRBV6-1,TRBJ2-3,TGTGCCAGCACCGCGCGAAGCACAGATACGCAGTATTTT,CASTARSTDTQYF
TRBD1,14,-,TRBV10-3,TRBJ2-2,TGTGCCATCACCCCGGGACAGGGCGGGGGGGAGCTGTTTTTT,CAITPGQGGGELFF
TRBD2,17,-,TRBV9,TRBJ2-3,TGTGCCAGCAGCGTAGAATCCTGGGGCGGGAGGCCCGATACGCAGTATTTT,CASSVESWGGRPDTQYF
-,14,-,TRBV28,TRBJ2-7,TGTGCCAGCAGTTTTGGAACCGAAGCCTACGAGCAGTACTTC,CASSFGTEAYEQYF
-,13,-,TRBV19,TRBJ2-3,TGTGCCAGTAGGGACATCATCACAGATACGCAGTATTTT,CASRDIITDTQYF
-,13,-,TRBV19,TRBJ2-1,TGTGCCAGTAGTATACGCAGGTGGGATGAGCAGTTCTTC,CASSIRRWDEQFF
-,10,-,TRBV28,TRBJ1-1,TGTGCCAGCGGGTGGACAGAAGCTTTCTTT,CASGWTEAFF
-,13,-,TRBV18,TRBJ1-1,TGTGCCAGCTCACTGACAGACAACACTGAAGCTTTCTTT,CASSLTDNTEAFF
TRBD1,15,-,TRBV19,TRBJ1-2,TGTGCCAGTAGTACGCCGGGACAGGCAATTTATGGCTACACCTTC,CASSTPGQAIYGYTF
TRBD2,14,-,TRBV5-8,TRBJ2-3,TGTGCCAGCAGCTTAGGACTAGCATTGGATACGCAGTATTTT,CASSLGLALDTQYF
TRBD1,14,-,TRBV5-5,TRBJ1-2,TGTGCCAGCACATTGCAGGGGGCATGGGAAGGCTACACCTTC,CASTLQGAWEGYTF
-,17,few,TRBV7-2,TRBJ2-6,TGTGCCAGCAGCTTAGGACAAATCTCCTCTGGGGCCAACGTCCTGACTTTC,CASSLGQISSGANVLTF